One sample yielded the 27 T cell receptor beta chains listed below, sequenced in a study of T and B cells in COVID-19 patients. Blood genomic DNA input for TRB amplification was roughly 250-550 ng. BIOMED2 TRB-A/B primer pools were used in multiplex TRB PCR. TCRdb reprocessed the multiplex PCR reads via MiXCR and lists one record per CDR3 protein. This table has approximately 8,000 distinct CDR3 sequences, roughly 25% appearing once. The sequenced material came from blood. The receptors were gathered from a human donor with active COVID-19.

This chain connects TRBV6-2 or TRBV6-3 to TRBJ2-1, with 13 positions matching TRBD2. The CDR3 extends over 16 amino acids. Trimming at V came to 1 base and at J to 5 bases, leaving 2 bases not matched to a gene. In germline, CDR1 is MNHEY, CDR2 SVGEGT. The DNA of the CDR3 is TGTGCCAGCAGTTACTACGGACTAGCGGGGGACAATGAGCAGTTCTTC. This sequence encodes CASSYYGLAGDNEQFF.

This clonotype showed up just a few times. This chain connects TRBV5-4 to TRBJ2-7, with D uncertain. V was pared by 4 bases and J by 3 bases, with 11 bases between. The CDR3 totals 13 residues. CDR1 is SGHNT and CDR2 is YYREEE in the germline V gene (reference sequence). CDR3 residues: CASSTTVNYEQYF. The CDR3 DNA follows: TGTGCCAGCAGCACGACGGTGAACTACGAGCAGTACTTC.

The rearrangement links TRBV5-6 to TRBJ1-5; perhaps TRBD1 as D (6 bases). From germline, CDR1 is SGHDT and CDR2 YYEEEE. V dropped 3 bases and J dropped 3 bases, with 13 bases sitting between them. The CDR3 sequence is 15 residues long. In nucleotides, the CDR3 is TGTGCCAGCAGCTGGGGGGGCGTTGACAATCAGCCCCAGCATTTT. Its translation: CASSWGGVDNQPQHF.

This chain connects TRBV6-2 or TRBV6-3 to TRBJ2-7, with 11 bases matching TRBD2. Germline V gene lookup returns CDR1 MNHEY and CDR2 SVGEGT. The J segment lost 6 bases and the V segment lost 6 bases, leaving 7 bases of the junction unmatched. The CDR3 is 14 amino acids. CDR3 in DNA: TGTGCCAGCAGAATTAGCGGGGGGGCCGTCGAGCAGTACTTC. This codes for CASRISGGAVEQYF.

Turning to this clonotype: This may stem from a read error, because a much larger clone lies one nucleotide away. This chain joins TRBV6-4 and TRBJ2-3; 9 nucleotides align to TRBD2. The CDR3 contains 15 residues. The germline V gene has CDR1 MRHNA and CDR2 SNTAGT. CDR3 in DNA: TGTGCCAGCACCCGAGAGGCGGGAGGGGCAGATACGAAGTATTTT. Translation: CASTREAGGADTKYF.

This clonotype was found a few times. CDR3 protein: CASSLGDSPLHF. In DNA, the CDR3 is TGTGCCAGCAGCCTAGGAGATTCACCCCTCCACTTT. This sequence joins TRBV6-5 and TRBJ1-6, with unresolved D. The CDR3 runs 12 residues. The germline CDR1 and CDR2 sequences are MNHEY and SVGAGI. Deletions cut 6 bases from V and 8 bases from J, with 8 bases between.

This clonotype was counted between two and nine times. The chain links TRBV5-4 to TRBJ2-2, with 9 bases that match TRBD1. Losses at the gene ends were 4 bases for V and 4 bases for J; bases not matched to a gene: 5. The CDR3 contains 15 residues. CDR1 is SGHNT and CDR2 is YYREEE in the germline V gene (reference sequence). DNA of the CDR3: TGTGCCAGCAGCCAACGACAGGGGGGCACCGGGGAGCTGTTTTTT. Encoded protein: CASSQRQGGTGELFF.

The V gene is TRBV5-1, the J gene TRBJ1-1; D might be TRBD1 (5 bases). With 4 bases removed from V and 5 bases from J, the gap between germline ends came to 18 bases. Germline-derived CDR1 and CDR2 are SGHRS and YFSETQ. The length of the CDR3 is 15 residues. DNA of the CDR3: TGCGCCAGCAGCCCCCTTGGGGGGGGGAGTACTGAAGCTTTCTTT. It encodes CASSPLGGGSTEAFF.

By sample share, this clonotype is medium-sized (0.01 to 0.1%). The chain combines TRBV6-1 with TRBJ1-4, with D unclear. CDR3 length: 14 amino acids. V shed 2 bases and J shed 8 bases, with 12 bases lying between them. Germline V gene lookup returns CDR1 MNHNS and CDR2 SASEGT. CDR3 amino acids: CASSEPPEREKLFF. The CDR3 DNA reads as TGTGCCAGCAGTGAACCGCCTGAGCGAGAAAAACTGTTTTTT.

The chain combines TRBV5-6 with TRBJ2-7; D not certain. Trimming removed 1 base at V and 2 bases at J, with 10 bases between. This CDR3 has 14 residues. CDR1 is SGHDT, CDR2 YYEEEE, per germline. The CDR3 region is CASSLRSRTYEQYF. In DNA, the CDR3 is TGTGCCAGCAGCTTGCGAAGTAGAACCTACGAGCAGTACTTC.

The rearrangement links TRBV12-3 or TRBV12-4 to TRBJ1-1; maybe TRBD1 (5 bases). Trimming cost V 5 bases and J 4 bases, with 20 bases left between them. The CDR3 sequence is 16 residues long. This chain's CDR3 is CASSPPTVPAGTEAFF. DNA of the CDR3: TGTGCCAGCAGTCCCCCGACAGTACCCGCGGGCACTGAAGCTTTCTTT.

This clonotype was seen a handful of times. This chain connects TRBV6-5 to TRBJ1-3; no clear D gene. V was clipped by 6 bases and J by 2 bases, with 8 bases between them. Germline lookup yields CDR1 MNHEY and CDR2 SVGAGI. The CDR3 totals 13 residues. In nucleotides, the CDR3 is TGTGCCAGCAGGGGCCCACCTGGAAACACCATATATTTT. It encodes CASRGPPGNTIYF.

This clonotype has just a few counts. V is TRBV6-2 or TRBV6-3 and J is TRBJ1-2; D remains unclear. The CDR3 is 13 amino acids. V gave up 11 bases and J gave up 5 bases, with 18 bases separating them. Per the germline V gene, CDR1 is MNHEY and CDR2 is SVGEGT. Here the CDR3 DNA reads TGTGCCTGCTCGCCTGGAATATGGTATGGCTACACCTTC. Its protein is CACSPGIWYGYTF.

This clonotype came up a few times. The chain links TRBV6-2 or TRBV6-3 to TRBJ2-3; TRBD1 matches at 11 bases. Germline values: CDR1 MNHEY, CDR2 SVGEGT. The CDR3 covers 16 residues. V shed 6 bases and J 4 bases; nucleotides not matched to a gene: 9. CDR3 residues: CASSETPGQGADTQYF. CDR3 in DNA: TGTGCCAGCAGCGAGACCCCGGGACAGGGGGCAGATACGCAGTATTTT.

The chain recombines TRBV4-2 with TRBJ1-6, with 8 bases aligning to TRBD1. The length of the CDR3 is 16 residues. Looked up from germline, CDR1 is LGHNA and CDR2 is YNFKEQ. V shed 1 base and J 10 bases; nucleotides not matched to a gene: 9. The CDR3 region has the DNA TGTGCCAGCAGCCAAGCCGTGACAGGGGTGAGGTCACCCCTCCACTTT. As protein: CASSQAVTGVRSPLHF.

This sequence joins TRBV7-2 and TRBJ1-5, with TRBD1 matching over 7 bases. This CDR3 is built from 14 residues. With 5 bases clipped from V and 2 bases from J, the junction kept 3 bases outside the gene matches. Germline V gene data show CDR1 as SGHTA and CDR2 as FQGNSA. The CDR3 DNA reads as TGTGCCAGCAGCCCCACAGGGGGCAATCAGCCCCAGCATTTT. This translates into CASSPTGGNQPQHF.

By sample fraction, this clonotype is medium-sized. DNA of the CDR3: TGTGCCAGCAGTTACTCGATTATAACTAGCGGGAGCGGGGAGCTGTTTTTT. It specifies CASSYSIITSGSGELFF. V is TRBV6-5 and J is TRBJ2-2; 11 bases are a match to TRBD2. The J segment lost 7 bases and the V segment lost 0 bases, leaving 7 bases of the junction unmatched. Germline CDR1 and CDR2: MNHEY and SVGAGI. The CDR3 has 17 residues.

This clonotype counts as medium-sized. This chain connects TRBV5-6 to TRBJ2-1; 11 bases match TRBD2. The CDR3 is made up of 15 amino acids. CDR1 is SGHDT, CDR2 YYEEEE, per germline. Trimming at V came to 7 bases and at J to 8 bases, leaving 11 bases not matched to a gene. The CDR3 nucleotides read TGTGCCAGCCTCCATAGCGGGAGGGCCGTGGATGAGCAGTTCTTC. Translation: CASLHSGRAVDEQFF.

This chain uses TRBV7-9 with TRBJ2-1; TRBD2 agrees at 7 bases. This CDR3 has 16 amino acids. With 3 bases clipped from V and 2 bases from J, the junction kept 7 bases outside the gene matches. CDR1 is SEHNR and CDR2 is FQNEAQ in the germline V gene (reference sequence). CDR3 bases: TGTGCCAGCAGCTTGAGGGCTAGCGGAACCTACAATGAGCAGTTCTTC. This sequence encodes CASSLRASGTYNEQFF.

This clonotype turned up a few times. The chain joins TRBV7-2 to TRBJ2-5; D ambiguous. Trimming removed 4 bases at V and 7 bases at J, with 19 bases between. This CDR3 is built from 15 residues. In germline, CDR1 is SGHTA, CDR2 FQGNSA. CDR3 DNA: TGTGCCAGCAGCTCCCACCGGTCAACCAATGGGACCCAGTACTTC. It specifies CASSSHRSTNGTQYF. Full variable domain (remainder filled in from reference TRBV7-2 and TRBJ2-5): GAGVSQSPSNKVTEKGKDVELRCDPISGHTALYWYRQSLGQGLEFLIYFQGNSAPDKSGLPSDRFSAERTGGSVSTLTIQRTQQEDSAVYLCASSSHRSTNGTQYFGPGTRLLVL.

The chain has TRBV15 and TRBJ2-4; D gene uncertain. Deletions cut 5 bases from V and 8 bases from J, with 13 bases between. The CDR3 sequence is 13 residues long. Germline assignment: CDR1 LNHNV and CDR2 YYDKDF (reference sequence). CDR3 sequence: CATSSDPGYIQYF. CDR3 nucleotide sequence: TGTGCCACCAGCTCGGATCCGGGTTACATTCAGTACTTC. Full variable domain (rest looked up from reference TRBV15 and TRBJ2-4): DAMVIQNPRYQVTQFGKPVTLSCSQTLNHNVMYWYQQKSSQAPKLLFHYYDKDFNNEADTPDNFQSRRPNTSFCFLDIRSPGLGDTAMYLCATSSDPGYIQYFGAGTRLSVL.

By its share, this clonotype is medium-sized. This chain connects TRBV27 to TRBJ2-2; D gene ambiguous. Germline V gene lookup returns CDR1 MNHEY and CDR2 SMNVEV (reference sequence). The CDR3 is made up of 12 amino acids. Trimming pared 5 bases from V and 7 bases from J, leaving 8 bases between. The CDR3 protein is CASSPNGGELFF. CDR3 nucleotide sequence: TGTGCCAGCAGTCCCAATGGCGGGGAGCTGTTTTTT.

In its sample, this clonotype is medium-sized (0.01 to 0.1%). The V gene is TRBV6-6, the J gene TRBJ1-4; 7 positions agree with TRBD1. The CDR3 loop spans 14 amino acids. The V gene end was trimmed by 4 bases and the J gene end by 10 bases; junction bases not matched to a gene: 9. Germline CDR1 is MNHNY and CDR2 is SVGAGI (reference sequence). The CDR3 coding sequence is TGTGCCAGCAGTTTCCGGACAGGCTTAGTAAAACTGTTTTTT. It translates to CASSFRTGLVKLFF.

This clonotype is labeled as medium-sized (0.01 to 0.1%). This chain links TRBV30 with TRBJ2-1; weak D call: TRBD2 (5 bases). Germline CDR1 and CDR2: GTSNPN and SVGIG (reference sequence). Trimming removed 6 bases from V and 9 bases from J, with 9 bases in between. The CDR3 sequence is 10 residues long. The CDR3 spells CACPGGEQFF. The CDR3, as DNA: TGTGCCTGCCCAGGAGGTGAGCAGTTCTTC. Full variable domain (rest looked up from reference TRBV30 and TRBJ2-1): SQTIHQWPATLVQPVGSPLSLECTVEGTSNPNLYWYRQAAGRGLQLLFYSVGIGQISSEVPQNLSASRPQDRQFILSSKKLLLSDSGFYLCACPGGEQFFGPGTRLTVL.

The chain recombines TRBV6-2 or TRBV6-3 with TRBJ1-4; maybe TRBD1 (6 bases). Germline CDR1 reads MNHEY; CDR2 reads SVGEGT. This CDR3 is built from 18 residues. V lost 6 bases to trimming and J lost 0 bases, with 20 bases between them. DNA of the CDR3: TGTGCCAGCAGCCCCGGGACACGGATTTTTGCAACTAATGAAAAACTGTTTTTT. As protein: CASSPGTRIFATNEKLFF.

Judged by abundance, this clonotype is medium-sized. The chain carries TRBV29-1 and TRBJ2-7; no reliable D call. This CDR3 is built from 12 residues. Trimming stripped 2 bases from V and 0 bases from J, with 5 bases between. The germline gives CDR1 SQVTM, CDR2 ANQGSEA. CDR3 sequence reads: CSVEFHSYEQYF. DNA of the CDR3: TGCAGCGTTGAATTCCACTCCTACGAGCAGTACTTC.

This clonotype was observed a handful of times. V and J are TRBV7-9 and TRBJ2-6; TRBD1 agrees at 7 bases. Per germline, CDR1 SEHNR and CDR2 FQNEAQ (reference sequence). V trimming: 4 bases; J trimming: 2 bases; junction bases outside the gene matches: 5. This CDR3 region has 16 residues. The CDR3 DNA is TGTGCCAGCAGCTCCGGACAGGTCACTGGGGCCAACGTCCTGACTTTC. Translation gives CASSSGQVTGANVLTF.